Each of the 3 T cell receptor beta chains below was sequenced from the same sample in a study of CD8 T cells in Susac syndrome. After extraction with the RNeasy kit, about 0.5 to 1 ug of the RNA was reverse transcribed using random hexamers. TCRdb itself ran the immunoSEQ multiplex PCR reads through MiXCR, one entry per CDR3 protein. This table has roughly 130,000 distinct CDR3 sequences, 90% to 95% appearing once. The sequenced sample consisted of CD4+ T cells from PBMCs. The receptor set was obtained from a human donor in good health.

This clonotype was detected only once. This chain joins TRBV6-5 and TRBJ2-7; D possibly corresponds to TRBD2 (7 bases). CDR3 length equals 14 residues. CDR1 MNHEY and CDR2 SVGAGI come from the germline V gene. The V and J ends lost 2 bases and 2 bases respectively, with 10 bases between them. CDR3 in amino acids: CASSYVGGPYEQYF. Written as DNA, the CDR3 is TGTGCCAGCAGTTACGTGGGGGGGCCCTACGAGCAGTACTTC.

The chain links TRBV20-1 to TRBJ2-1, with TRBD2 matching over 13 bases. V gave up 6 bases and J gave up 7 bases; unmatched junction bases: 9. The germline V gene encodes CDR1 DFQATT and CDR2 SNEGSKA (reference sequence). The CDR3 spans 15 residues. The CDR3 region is CSALFWGLAGNEQFF. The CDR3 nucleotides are TGCAGTGCCCTCTTCTGGGGACTAGCGGGAAATGAGCAGTTCTTC.

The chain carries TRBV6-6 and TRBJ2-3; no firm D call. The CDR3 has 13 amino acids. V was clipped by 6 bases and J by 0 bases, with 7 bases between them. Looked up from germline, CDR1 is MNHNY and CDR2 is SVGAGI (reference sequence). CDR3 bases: TGTGCCAGCAGGTCGAGCAGCACAGATACGCAGTATTTT. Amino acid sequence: CASRSSSTDTQYF.